Listed below are T cell receptor beta chains from one sample, sequenced in a study of control samples from healthy donors and cancer patients. TCRdb's table, derived via immunoSEQ multiplex PCR, lists solely in-frame clones and lacks some. The sample includes around 120,000 clones, 93% of them seen just once. What was sequenced was blood. Every receptor here comes from a man younger than 45 in good health. Each CDR3 is given with its conserved first and last residue. A D gene is named only where the DNA matches it firmly. Expanded clones get a size class; other rows say once, few or many, or leave the size out.

once,-,TRBJ2-3,16,TRBV7-9,CASSLDYGLSTDTQYF,TGTGCCAGCAGCTTAGATTACGGTCTTAGCACAGATACGCAGTATTTT
-,-,TRBJ1-3,11,TRBV12-3/TRBV12-4,CASLVMGGLYF,TGTGCCAGCTTAGTTATGGGGGGATTATATTTT
-,-,TRBJ1-4,14,TRBV28,CASSLWGNNEKLFF,TGTGCCAGCAGTTTATGGGGAAATAATGAAAAACTGTTTTTT
few,TRBD1,TRBJ1-4,15,TRBV7-2,CASSLAGTANEKLFF,TGTGCCAGCAGCTTAGCCGGGACAGCTAATGAAAAACTGTTTTTT
-,-,TRBJ2-3,19,TRBV28,CASSLSQLFSVPSTDTQYF,TGTGCCAGCAGTTTGTCGCAGTTGTTCTCGGTCCCTAGCACAGATACGCAGTATTTT
-,-,TRBJ1-1,14,TRBV25-1,CASSAAGEITEAFF,TGTGCCAGCAGTGCGGCAGGGGAGATCACTGAAGCTTTCTTT
-,TRBD1,TRBJ2-1,15,TRBV19,CASSIQDREHNEQFF,TGTGCCAGTAGTATCCAGGACAGGGAGCACAATGAGCAGTTCTTC
-,TRBD1,TRBJ2-3,14,TRBV7-3,CASSFRQGADTQYF,TGTGCCAGCAGCTTTAGACAGGGCGCAGATACGCAGTATTTT
-,-,TRBJ1-2,16,TRBV9,CASSVAGAGDPYGYTF,TGTGCCAGCAGCGTGGCAGGGGCTGGGGACCCCTATGGCTACACCTTC
-,-,TRBJ2-7,15,TRBV5-1,CASSLGQSLSYEQYF,TGCGCCAGCAGCTTGGGGCAGAGTCTATCCTACGAGCAGTACTTC
-,-,TRBJ1-2,15,TRBV24-1,CATSDLTGTSYGYTF,TGTGCCACCAGTGATTTGACAGGGACAAGCTATGGCTACACCTTC
-,TRBD2,TRBJ2-7,12,TRBV3-1/TRBV3-2,CASRGVSYEQYF,TGTGCCAGCCGGGGGGTCTCCTACGAGCAGTACTTC
-,-,TRBJ1-1,19,TRBV7-9,CASSSRKFRTALRGTEAFF,TGTGCCAGCAGCTCGCGAAAGTTTAGGACAGCCCTGCGGGGCACTGAAGCTTTCTTT
-,TRBD2,TRBJ2-1,16,TRBV18,CASSPDERGPYNEQFF,TGTGCCAGCTCACCAGATGAGCGGGGGCCCTACAATGAGCAGTTCTTC
-,TRBD2,TRBJ2-7,16,TRBV5-1,CASSPRVGGSSYEQYF,TGCGCCAGCAGCCCTAGGGTGGGGGGGAGCTCCTACGAGCAGTACTTC
-,-,TRBJ1-2,17,TRBV6-1,CASRERDHQNGNYGYTF,TGTGCCAGCAGGGAACGGGATCACCAAAATGGGAACTATGGCTACACCTTC
few,-,TRBJ2-7,10,TRBV2,CASHGNEQYF,TGTGCCAGCCATGGTAACGAGCAGTACTTC
few,TRBD1,TRBJ1-1,13,TRBV12-3/TRBV12-4,CASSDRGRTEAFF,TGTGCCAGCAGTGACAGGGGGCGCACTGAAGCTTTCTTT